This T cell receptor beta chain was retrieved from a study of blood T cell repertoires in COVID-19. Looking at the study overall: The United States, Italy and Spain provided the acute and convalescent COVID-19 samples. Sources were T cells, B-cell-depleted T cells, or PBMCs; the material itself was cDNA or gDNA.

Original processing methods: Cell counts per sample came from amplifying reference gene primers. Profiled with immunoSEQ multiplex PCR; TCRdb holds only in-frame clones, not every one. V and J calls and clone size come straight from that table; D and trimming were deduced from the DNA. The sample yields under 200,000 clones, roughly 86% seen once. Trimming cost V 3 bases and J 2 bases, with 9 bases left between them. In germline, CDR1 is KGHDR, CDR2 SFDVKD. The CDR3 loop spans 14 amino acids. This chain connects TRBV24-1 to TRBJ2-5, with D uncertain. The sample comprised peripheral blood. This TCR was recovered from a man in his sixties or seventies with acute or convalescent COVID-19. Written as DNA, the CDR3 is TGTGCCACCAGTGATAGAACAGAACAAGAGACCCAGTACTTC. The encoded protein is CATSDRTEQETQYF.